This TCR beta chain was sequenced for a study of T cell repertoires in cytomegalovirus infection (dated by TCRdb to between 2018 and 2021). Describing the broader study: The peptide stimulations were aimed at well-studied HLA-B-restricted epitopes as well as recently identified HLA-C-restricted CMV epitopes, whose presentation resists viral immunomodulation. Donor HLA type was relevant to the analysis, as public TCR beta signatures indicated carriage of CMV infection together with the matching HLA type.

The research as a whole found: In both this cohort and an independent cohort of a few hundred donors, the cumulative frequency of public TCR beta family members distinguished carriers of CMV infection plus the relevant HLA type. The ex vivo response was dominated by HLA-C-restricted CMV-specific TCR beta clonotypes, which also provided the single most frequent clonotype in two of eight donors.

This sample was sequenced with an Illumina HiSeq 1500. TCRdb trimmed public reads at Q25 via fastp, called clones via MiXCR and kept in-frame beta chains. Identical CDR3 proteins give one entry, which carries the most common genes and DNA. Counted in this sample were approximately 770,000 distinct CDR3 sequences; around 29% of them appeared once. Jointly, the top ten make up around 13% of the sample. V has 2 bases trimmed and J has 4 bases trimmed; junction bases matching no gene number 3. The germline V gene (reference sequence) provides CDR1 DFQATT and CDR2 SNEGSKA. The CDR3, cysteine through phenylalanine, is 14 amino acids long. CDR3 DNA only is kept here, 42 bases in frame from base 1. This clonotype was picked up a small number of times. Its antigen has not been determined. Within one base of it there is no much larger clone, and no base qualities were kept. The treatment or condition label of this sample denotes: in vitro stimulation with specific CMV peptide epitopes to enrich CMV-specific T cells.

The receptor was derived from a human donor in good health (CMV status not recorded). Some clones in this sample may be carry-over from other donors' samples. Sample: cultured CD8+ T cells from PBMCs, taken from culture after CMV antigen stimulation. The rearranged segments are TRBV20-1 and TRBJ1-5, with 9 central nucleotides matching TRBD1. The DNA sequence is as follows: TGCAGTGCTAGAACGGACAGGGGTAATCAGCCCCAGCATTTT. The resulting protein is CSARTDRGNQPQHF.